What follows is one TCR beta chain and its context. This entry is derived from a study of blood T cell repertoires in COVID-19. The overall study: PBMCs, B-cell-depleted T cells, or T cells provided the cDNA or gDNA that made up the material.

Individuals drawn from under 30 US areas were roughly 18 to 95 years old. Participants' reported clinical history set cohort assignment. In germline, CDR1 is MDHEN, CDR2 SYDVKM. V was trimmed by 8 bases and J by 4 bases, leaving 21 bases between them. The CDR3 covers 16 residues. Authors' data handling: How many nucleated cells were present was estimated from reference gene primer amplification. Sequencing used immunoSEQ multiplex PCR; TCRdb keeps in-frame clones, though not all of them. Clone size and V and J calls were adopted from that table, with D and trimming inferred from the DNA. This sample has roughly 300,000 clones; around 90% occur once, and the top ten carry less than 20%.

This clonotype was sampled from a woman aged 25-40 years who had recovered from COVID-19. The specimen was PBMCs or T cells enriched from blood (not recorded which). J is TRBJ1-3 and V is TRBV28, with a weak D call TRBD1 (6 bases). CDR3 sequence reads: CASGPSQGQPGNTIYF. The DNA of the CDR3 is TGTGCCAGCGGCCCTAGTCAGGGGCAGCCCGGAAACACCATATATTTT. Filled out from reference TRBV28 and TRBJ1-3, the complete variable domain reads DVKVTQSSRYLVKRTGEKVFLECVQDMDHENMFWYRQDPGLGLRLIYFSYDVKMKEKGDIPEGYSVSREKKERFSLILESASTNQTSMYLCASGPSQGQPGNTIYFGEGSWLTVV.